These 7 T cell receptor beta chains originate from one sample sequenced in a study of CD8 T cells in ankylosing spondylitis (dated by TCRdb to the late 2010s). Libraries were made using 5' RACE. TCRdb records Illumina HiSeq 2500 as the sequencer. The raw public reads went through TCRdb reprocessing: fastp at Q25, MiXCR clone calling, in-frame beta chains kept. Identical CDR3 protein sequences are pooled into one entry, listed with their most common genes and DNA. Here the sample has roughly 470,000 distinct CDR3 sequences; 25% to 30% occur a single time. The ten largest make up about 1% of the sample. For these TCRs, the target antigens are not known. What the research found in general, with its limitations: Blood from ankylosing spondylitis patients appeared to be characterized by a TCR beta motif composed of about eight highly homologous amino acid variants.

The specimen was blood, either unsorted or a sorted T cell fraction (not recorded which). The receptors were gathered from a male donor with ankylosing spondylitis.

The rearrangement joins TRBV2 to TRBJ1-1; possible D gene TRBD1, 6 bases. Germline loops: CDR1 SNHLY, CDR2 FYNNEI. The CDR3 has 15 amino acids. Trimming removed 6 bases at V and 1 base at J, with 15 bases between. CDR3 nucleotides: TGTGCCAGCAGGGAGTTGGGACATCGGAACACTGAAGCTTTCTTT. This codes for CASRELGHRNTEAFF.

This clonotype was observed a handful of times. The rearrangement links TRBV20-1 to TRBJ2-1, with 9 bases that match TRBD2. Germline V gene sequence: CDR1 DFQATT, CDR2 SNEGSKA (reference sequence). V lost 7 bases to trimming and J lost 6 bases; unmatched junction nucleotides: 7. The CDR3 is 13 amino acids. The CDR3 DNA follows: TGCAGTGGCTCCTTTAGCGGGGGCAATGAGCAGTTCTTC. The encoded protein is CSGSFSGGNEQFF.

This clonotype was observed a handful of times. The chain is built from TRBV7-9 and TRBJ2-3; TRBD2 matches at 7 bases. This CDR3 comprises 15 residues. V was pared by 11 bases and J by 4 bases, with 15 bases of the junction left unmatched. Germline V gene lookup returns CDR1 SEHNR and CDR2 FQNEAQ (reference sequence). The DNA for the CDR3 is TGTGCCTCGCAGGACCAAGGGAGGGCTGCAGATACGCAGTATTTT. This encodes CASQDQGRAADTQYF.

The J gene is TRBJ1-5, the V gene TRBV12-3 or TRBV12-4; the D is unclear. There are 14 residues in the CDR3. V was clipped by 1 base and J by 6 bases, with 10 bases between them. The DNA for the CDR3 is TGTGCCAGCAGTTTAGAAGGGTTTGGTCAGCCCCAGCATTTT. This codes for CASSLEGFGQPQHF.

This CDR3 is CASSLAPGTGGPEQYF. In nucleotides, the CDR3 is TGCGCCAGCAGCTTGGCCCCTGGGACAGGGGGGCCCGAGCAGTACTTC. V usage is TRBV5-1 and J usage is TRBJ2-7; 11 bases map to TRBD1. The CDR3 has 16 residues. Germline V lookup: CDR1 SGHRS, CDR2 YFSETQ. Unmatched junction bases numbered 8, after V lost 0 bases and J lost 6 bases.

The CDR3 protein is CASSHGTGAYGYTF. CDR3 in DNA: TGCGCCAGCAGCCACGGGACAGGGGCCTATGGCTACACCTTC. The chain links TRBV5-1 to TRBJ1-2; 10 nucleotides match TRBD1. The J segment lost 4 bases and the V segment lost 4 bases, leaving 4 bases of the junction unmatched. The CDR3 is made up of 14 amino acids. Per the germline V gene, CDR1 is SGHRS and CDR2 is YFSETQ.

In this sample, this clonotype turned up a few times. The V gene is TRBV12-3 or TRBV12-4, the J gene TRBJ2-3, with 7 bases aligning to TRBD2. The J segment lost 8 bases and the V segment lost 5 bases, leaving 13 bases of the junction unmatched. The CDR3 is 15 amino acids. This chain's CDR3 is CASSNPGLGQGTQYF. CDR3 coding DNA: TGTGCCAGCAGTAACCCCGGACTAGGTCAGGGTACGCAGTATTTT.